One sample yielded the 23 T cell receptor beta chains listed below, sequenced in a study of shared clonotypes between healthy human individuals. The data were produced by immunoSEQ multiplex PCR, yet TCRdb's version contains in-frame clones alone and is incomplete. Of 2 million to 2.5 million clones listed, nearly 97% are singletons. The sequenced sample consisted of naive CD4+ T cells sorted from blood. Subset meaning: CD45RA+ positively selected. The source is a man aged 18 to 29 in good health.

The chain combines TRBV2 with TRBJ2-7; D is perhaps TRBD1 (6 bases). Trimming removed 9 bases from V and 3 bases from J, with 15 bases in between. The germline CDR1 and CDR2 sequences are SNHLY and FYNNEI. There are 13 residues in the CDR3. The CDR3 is CASLRQDVYEQYF. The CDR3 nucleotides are TGTGCCAGTTTACGACAGGACGTCTACGAGCAGTACTTC.

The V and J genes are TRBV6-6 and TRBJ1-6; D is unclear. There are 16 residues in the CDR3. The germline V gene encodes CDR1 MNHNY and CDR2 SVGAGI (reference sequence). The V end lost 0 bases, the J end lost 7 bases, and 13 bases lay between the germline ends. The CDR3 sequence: CASSYSSVTPNSPLHF. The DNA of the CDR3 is TGTGCCAGCAGTTACTCTTCTGTAACCCCCAATTCACCCCTCCACTTT.

The CDR3 protein is CASSARVAGAPGTGELFF. For the CDR3, the DNA is TGTGCCAGCAGCGCACGAGTAGCGGGAGCGCCGGGCACCGGGGAGCTGTTTTTT. The chain uses TRBV7-2 and TRBJ2-2; 9 bases line up with TRBD2. The germline V gene encodes CDR1 SGHTA and CDR2 FQGNSA. With V trimmed by 5 bases and J by 4 bases, 14 bases remained unmatched. The CDR3 consists of 18 residues.

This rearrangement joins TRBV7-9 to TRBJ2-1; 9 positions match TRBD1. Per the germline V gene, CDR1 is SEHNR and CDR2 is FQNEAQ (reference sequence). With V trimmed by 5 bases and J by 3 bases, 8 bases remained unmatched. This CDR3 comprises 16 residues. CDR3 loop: CASSHTRTGVYNEQFF. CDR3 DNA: TGTGCCAGCAGCCACACCCGGACAGGGGTCTACAATGAGCAGTTCTTC. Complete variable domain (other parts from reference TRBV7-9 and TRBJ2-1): DTGVSQNPRHKITKRGQNVTFRCDPISEHNRLYWYRQTLGQGPEFLTYFQNEAQLEKSRLLSDRFSAERPKGSFSTLEIQRTEQGDSAMYLCASSHTRTGVYNEQFFGPGTRLTVL.

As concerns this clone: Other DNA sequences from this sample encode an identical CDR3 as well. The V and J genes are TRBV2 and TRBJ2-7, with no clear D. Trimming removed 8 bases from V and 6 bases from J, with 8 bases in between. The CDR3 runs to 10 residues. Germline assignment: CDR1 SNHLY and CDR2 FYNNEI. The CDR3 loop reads CASRVGEQYF. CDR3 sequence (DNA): TGTGCCAGCCGGGTTGGCGAGCAGTACTTC. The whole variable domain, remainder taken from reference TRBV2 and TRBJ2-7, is EPEVTQTPSHQVTQMGQEVILRCVPISNHLYFYWYRQILGQKVEFLVSFYNNEISEKSEIFDDQFSVERPDGSNFTLKIRSTKLEDSAMYFCASRVGEQYFGPGTRLTVT.

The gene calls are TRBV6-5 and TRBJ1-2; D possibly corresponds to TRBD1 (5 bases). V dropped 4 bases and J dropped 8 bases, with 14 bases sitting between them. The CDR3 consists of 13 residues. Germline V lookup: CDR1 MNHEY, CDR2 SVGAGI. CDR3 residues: CASSSRALGGYTF. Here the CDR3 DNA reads TGTGCCAGCAGTTCCAGGGCGTTGGGCGGCTACACCTTC.

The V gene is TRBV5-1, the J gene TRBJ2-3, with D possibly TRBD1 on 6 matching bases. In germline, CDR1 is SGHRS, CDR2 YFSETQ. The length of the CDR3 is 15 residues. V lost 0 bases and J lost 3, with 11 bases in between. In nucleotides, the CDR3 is TGCGCCAGCAGCTTGGTTTCGCAGGGGACAGATACGCAGTATTTT. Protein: CASSLVSQGTDTQYF.

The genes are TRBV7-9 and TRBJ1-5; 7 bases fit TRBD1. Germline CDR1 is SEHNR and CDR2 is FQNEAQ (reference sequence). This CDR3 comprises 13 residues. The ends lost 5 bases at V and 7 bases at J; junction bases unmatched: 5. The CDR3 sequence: CASSPGQSQPQHF. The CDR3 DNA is TGTGCCAGCAGCCCGGGACAGTCCCAGCCCCAGCATTTT.

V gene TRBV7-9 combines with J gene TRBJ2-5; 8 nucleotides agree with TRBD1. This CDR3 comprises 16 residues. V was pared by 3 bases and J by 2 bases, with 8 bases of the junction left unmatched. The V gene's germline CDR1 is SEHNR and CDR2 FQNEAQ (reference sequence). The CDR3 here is CASSFPFRTGQETQYF. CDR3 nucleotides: TGTGCCAGCAGCTTCCCATTCAGGACAGGGCAAGAGACCCAGTACTTC. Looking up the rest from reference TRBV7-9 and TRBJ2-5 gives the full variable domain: DTGVSQNPRHKITKRGQNVTFRCDPISEHNRLYWYRQTLGQGPEFLTYFQNEAQLEKSRLLSDRFSAERPKGSFSTLEIQRTEQGDSAMYLCASSFPFRTGQETQYFGPGTRLLVL.

CDR3 DNA: TGTGCCAGCAGCTTAGGGCGGGCCCGGGGGATGAACACTGAAGCTTTCTTT. It yields the protein CASSLGRARGMNTEAFF. V is TRBV11-3 and J is TRBJ1-1; D is possibly TRBD1 (5 bases). Germline V CDR1 and CDR2: SGHNT, YENEEA. There are 17 residues in the CDR3. The V end lost 1 base, the J end lost 0 bases, and 15 bases lay between the germline ends.

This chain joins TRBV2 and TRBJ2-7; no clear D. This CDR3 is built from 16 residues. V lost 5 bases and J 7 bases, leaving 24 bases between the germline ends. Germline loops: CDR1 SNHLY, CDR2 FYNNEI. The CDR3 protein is CASSKNVAVTPGEQYF. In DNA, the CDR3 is TGTGCCAGCAGTAAGAACGTGGCGGTTACTCCTGGAGAGCAGTACTTC. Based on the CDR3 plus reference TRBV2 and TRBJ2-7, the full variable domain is EPEVTQTPSHQVTQMGQEVILRCVPISNHLYFYWYRQILGQKVEFLVSFYNNEISEKSEIFDDQFSVERPDGSNFTLKIRSTKLEDSAMYFCASSKNVAVTPGEQYFGPGTRLTVT.

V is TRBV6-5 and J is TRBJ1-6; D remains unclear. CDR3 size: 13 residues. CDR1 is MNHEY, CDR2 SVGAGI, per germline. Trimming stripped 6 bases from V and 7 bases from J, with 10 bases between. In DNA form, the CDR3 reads TGTGCCAGCAGAGCTGGACGGAATTCACCCCTCCACTTT. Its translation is CASRAGRNSPLHF.

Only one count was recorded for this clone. DNA of the CDR3: TGTGCCAGCAGCTTAGCGGGCGGGACTGTCTTAACCGGGGAGCTGTTTTTT. Its protein is CASSLAGGTVLTGELFF. The chain employs TRBV7-2 and TRBJ2-2; tentatively, D is TRBD2 (6 bases). The CDR3 runs to 17 residues. CDR1 is SGHTA and CDR2 is FQGNSA in the germline V gene. Trimming shortened V by 0 bases and J by 5 bases, and 16 bases separated the two germline ends.

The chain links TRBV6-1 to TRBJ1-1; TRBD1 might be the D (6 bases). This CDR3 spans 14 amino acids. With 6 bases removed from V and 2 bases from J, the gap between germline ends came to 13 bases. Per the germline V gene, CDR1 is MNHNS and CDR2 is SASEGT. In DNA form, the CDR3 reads TGTGCCAGCAGGGACAGACTTTCCAACACTGAAGCTTTCTTT. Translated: CASRDRLSNTEAFF.

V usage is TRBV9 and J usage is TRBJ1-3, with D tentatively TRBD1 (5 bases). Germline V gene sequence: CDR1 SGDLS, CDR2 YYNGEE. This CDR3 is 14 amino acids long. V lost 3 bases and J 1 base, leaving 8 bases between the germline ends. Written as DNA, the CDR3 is TGTGCCAGCAGCGCACAGGTTTCTGGAAACACCATATATTTT. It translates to CASSAQVSGNTIYF.

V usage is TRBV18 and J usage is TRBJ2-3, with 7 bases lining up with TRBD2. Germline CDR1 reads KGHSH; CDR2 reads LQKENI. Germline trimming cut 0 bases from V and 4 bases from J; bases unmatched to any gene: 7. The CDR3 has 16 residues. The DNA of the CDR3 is TGTGCCAGCTCACCACCTTCCAGCGGGGCAGCAGATACGCAGTATTTT. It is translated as CASSPPSSGAADTQYF.

CDR3 sequence reads: CASSFKAGGLDTQYF. The CDR3 DNA reads as TGTGCCAGCAGCTTTAAGGCAGGGGGCTTAGATACGCAGTATTTT. V is TRBV5-4 and J is TRBJ2-3; 8 nucleotides align to TRBD1. The CDR3 extends over 15 amino acids. The V segment lost 2 bases and the J segment 5 bases; nucleotides outside the gene matches: 7. Germline V CDR1 and CDR2: SGHNT, YYREEE (reference sequence).

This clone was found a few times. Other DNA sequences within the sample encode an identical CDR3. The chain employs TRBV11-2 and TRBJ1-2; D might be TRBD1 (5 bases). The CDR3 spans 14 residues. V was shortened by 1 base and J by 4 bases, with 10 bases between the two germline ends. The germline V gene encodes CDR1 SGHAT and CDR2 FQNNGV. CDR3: CASSLVGQIYGYTF. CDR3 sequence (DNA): TGTGCCAGCAGCTTAGTGGGGCAGATCTATGGCTACACCTTC.

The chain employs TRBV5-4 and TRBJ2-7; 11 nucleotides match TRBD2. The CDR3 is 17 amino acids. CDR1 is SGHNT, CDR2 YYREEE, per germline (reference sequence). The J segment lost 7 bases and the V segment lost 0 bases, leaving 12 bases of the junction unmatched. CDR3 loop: CASSLGTSGSYKREQYF. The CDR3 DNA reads TGTGCCAGCAGCTTGGGAACTAGCGGGAGTTACAAGCGAGAGCAGTACTTC.

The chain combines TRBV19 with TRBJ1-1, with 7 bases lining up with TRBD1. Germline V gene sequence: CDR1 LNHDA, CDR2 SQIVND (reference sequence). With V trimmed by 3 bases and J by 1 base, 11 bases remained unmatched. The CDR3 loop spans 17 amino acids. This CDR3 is CASSIFGGGDRNTEAFF. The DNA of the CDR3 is TGTGCCAGTAGTATTTTCGGAGGGGGCGACAGGAACACTGAAGCTTTCTTT.

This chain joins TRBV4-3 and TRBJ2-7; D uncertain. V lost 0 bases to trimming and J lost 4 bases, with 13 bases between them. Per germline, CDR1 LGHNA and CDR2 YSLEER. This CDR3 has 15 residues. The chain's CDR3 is CASSQEYGSLYEQYF. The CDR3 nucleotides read TGCGCCAGCAGCCAAGAATACGGTTCGTTATACGAGCAGTACTTC.

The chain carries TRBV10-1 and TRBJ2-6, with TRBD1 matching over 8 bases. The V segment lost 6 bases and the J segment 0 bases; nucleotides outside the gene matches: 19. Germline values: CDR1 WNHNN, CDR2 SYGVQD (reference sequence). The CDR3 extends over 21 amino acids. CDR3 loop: CASRSTGEFAWPLSGANVLTF. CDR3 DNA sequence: TGCGCCAGCAGATCGACAGGGGAATTTGCTTGGCCTCTCTCTGGGGCCAACGTCCTGACTTTC.

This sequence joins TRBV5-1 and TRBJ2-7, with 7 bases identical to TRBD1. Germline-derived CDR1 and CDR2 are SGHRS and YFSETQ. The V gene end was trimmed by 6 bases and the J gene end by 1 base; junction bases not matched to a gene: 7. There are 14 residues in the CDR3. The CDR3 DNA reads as TGCGCCAGCACCCTAGGGGACAGTTCCTACGAGCAGTACTTC. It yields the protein CASTLGDSSYEQYF.